These 20 T cell receptor beta chains came from one sample sequenced in a study of blood T cells in healthy people across ages. Next came a second PCR, run for about 7 to 12 cycles, which used a sample-barcoded 5' primer along with a J-beta primer mix. TCRdb recomputed calls from the 5' RACE reads with MiXCR, one row per CDR3 protein. The sample includes 650,000 to 1,000,000 distinct CDR3 sequences, approximately 35% of them seen just once. The source material was blood. These receptors all come from a young man in good health.

Of note for this clonotype: A much larger clone differs by one base, so this may be a read error. The chain carries TRBV12-3 or TRBV12-4 and TRBJ1-2; possibly TRBD1 for D (6 bases). CDR3 length: 16 amino acids. V was cut by 6 bases and J by 4 bases, with 21 bases left in between. CDR3 amino acids: CASRADRPSGGYGYTF. The CDR3 nucleotides are TGTGCCAGCAGGGCTGACAGGCCCAGCGGGGGCTATGGCTACACCTTC.

This clonotype has more than one count but fewer than ten. The chain links TRBV3-1 to TRBJ2-6, with D hard to call. The CDR3 contains 18 residues. Germline V gene data show CDR1 as LGHDT and CDR2 as YNNKEL (reference sequence). V was shortened by 2 bases and J by 0 bases, with 14 bases between the two germline ends. The CDR3 region has the DNA TGTGCCAGCAGCCAATGGGCAGGAGTTCGCTCTGGGGCCAACGTCCTGACTTTC. This encodes CASSQWAGVRSGANVLTF.

The chain employs TRBV28 and TRBJ1-6; D may be TRBD1 (5 bases). CDR1 MDHEN and CDR2 SYDVKM come from the germline V gene. The V end was cut by 5 bases, the J end by 7 bases, with 12 bases between. This CDR3 contains 14 residues. CDR3 sequence: CASSVGQPNSPLHF. In DNA form, the CDR3 reads TGTGCCAGCAGTGTGGGGCAGCCCAATTCACCCCTCCACTTT. The whole variable domain, filled in from reference TRBV28 and TRBJ1-6, reads DVKVTQSSRYLVKRTGEKVFLECVQDMDHENMFWYRQDPGLGLRLIYFSYDVKMKEKGDIPEGYSVSREKKERFSLILESASTNQTSMYLCASSVGQPNSPLHFGNGTRLTVT.

The V and J genes are TRBV12-3 or TRBV12-4 and TRBJ2-2; 7 nucleotides match TRBD1. The CDR3 runs 14 residues. The junction had 5 bases not matched to a gene; V was cut back by 6 bases and J by 4 bases. CDR3 protein: CASSRGSFTGELFF. The CDR3 DNA follows: TGTGCCAGCAGCAGGGGGTCCTTCACCGGGGAGCTGTTTTTT.

The chain uses TRBV5-1 and TRBJ2-2; TRBD1 matches 8 bases. Germline V gives CDR1 SGHRS, CDR2 YFSETQ. The CDR3 spans 15 residues. Trimming took 7 bases from V and 4 from J; bases not matched to a gene: 9. The chain's CDR3 is CASSWTGSITGELFF. CDR3 in DNA: TGCGCCAGCTCCTGGACAGGGTCTATCACCGGGGAGCTGTTTTTT.

A note on this clonotype: Relative to the germline gene, one junction end is altered; a read error may explain this. The gene calls are TRBV7-2 and TRBJ1-5; D may be TRBD1 (5 bases). The germline V gene has CDR1 SGHTA and CDR2 FQGNSA. This CDR3 is 16 amino acids long. This CDR3 reads CAGSPRGPGSNQPQHF. The CDR3 DNA reads TGTGCCGGCAGCCCGAGAGGGCCAGGGAGCAATCAGCCCCAGCATTTT.

This chain links TRBV20-1 with TRBJ1-1; D possibly corresponds to TRBD1 (5 bases). Germline V gives CDR1 DFQATT, CDR2 SNEGSKA (reference sequence). This CDR3 has 14 residues. V gave up 3 bases and J gave up 5 bases, with 16 bases separating them. The CDR3 loop is CSASPGPLTTEAFF. The CDR3 DNA sequence: TGCAGTGCTAGTCCGGGGCCACTAACGACTGAAGCTTTCTTT.

CDR3 region: CASSYSRSGQGSGAFF. CDR3 DNA: TGTGCCAGCAGTTACTCGAGATCGGGACAGGGGTCCGGAGCTTTCTTT. The rearrangement uses TRBV6-6 and TRBJ1-1, with 10 bases aligning to TRBD1. The germline CDR1 and CDR2 sequences are MNHNY and SVGAGI (reference sequence). The CDR3 is 16 residues long. V gave up 0 bases and J gave up 10 bases; unmatched junction bases: 11.

In its sample, this clonotype was seen many times. This chain uses TRBV4-1 with TRBJ2-5, with D unclear. In germline, CDR1 is MGHRA, CDR2 YSYEKL. The CDR3 spans 16 residues. With 1 base removed from V and 5 bases from J, the gap between germline ends came to 17 bases. CDR3 amino acids: CASSQGSSNLRETQYF. The CDR3 region has the DNA TGCGCCAGCAGCCAAGGCTCATCGAACCTACGGGAGACCCAGTACTTC.

The chain carries TRBV20-1 and TRBJ1-2; no definite D call. With 0 bases removed from V and 6 bases from J, the gap between germline ends came to 11 bases. CDR3 length: 13 residues. Germline lookup yields CDR1 DFQATT and CDR2 SNEGSKA (reference sequence). The CDR3, as DNA: TGCAGTGCTAGAGATCCCGGGATCCATGGCTACACCTTC. The encoded protein is CSARDPGIHGYTF.

In its sample, this clonotype was seen a few times. The V gene is TRBV29-1, the J gene TRBJ1-1; TRBD1 is a possible D gene (5 bases). The germline V and J ends were trimmed by 7 bases and 6 bases, with 15 bases remaining between them. Germline V lookup: CDR1 SQVTM, CDR2 ANQGSEA. This CDR3 is built from 12 residues. Written as DNA, the CDR3 is TGCAGCGGGAATGTTGGGGGGTCTGAAGCTTTCTTT. The encoded protein is CSGNVGGSEAFF.

The rearrangement uses TRBV27 and TRBJ2-7, with D possibly matching TRBD1 (5 bases). This CDR3 is 15 amino acids long. Trimming shortened V by 3 bases and J by 4 bases, and 16 bases separated the two germline ends. The V gene's germline CDR1 is MNHEY and CDR2 SMNVEV (reference sequence). Here the CDR3 reads CASSFGFADTYEQYF. The CDR3 nucleotides read TGTGCCAGCAGTTTCGGTTTCGCGGACACATACGAGCAGTACTTC.

This clonotype was counted between two and nine times. This chain uses TRBV20-1 with TRBJ2-1; D is perhaps TRBD2 (6 bases). The V gene's germline CDR1 is DFQATT and CDR2 SNEGSKA (reference sequence). Trimming took off 2 bases at V and 7 bases at J, with 21 bases between the two ends. The length of the CDR3 is 16 residues. CDR3 sequence reads: CSARNVGSGGINEQFF. The CDR3 nucleotides read TGCAGTGCTAGAAACGTCGGATCCGGCGGGATAAATGAGCAGTTCTTC.

The chain recombines TRBV20-1 with TRBJ2-7; 8 bases line up with TRBD2. V lost 3 bases, J lost 7 bases, and 20 bases stayed unmatched. Germline assignment: CDR1 DFQATT and CDR2 SNEGSKA (reference sequence). There are 17 residues in the CDR3. CDR3 DNA sequence: TGCAGTGCTAGGACTAGGCGGGGGGTCCAGAGCCACAATGAGCAGTACTTC. Amino acids: CSARTRRGVQSHNEQYF.

This chain uses TRBV20-1 with TRBJ2-7; D may be TRBD1 or TRBD2 (5 bases each). Germline V gene lookup returns CDR1 DFQATT and CDR2 SNEGSKA (reference sequence). The CDR3 has 12 residues. The CDR3 reads CSGTRSSYEQYF. In DNA, the CDR3 is TGCAGCGGGACCCGGAGCTCCTACGAGCAGTACTTC.

Turning to this clonotype: This may be a read error: a much more frequent sequence differs by one nucleotide. The chain links TRBV7-9 to TRBJ2-1, with 9 bases that match TRBD1. The better agreement between TRBJ2-7 and the DNA end casts doubt on the J call. CDR1 is SEHNR and CDR2 is FQNEAQ in the germline V gene (reference sequence). This CDR3 has 15 amino acids. Written as DNA, the CDR3 is TGTGCCAGCAGCCGGGGACAGGGAGGCTACAATGAGCAGTACTTC. Translated: CASSRGQGGYNEQYF.

The chain uses TRBV2 and TRBJ1-5; D is uncertain. The CDR3 sequence is 13 residues long. The ends were cut back, 4 bases at V and 5 bases at J, with 9 bases in the middle. Germline V lookup: CDR1 SNHLY, CDR2 FYNNEI. The CDR3 sequence is CASSGPDYQPQHF. CDR3 bases: TGTGCCAGCAGTGGGCCAGACTATCAGCCCCAGCATTTT.

This chain connects TRBV5-1 to TRBJ1-2, with 9 bases matching TRBD1. J gave up 6 bases and V 1 base, and 4 bases lay outside the gene matches. There are 14 residues in the CDR3. Germline loops: CDR1 SGHRS, CDR2 YFSETQ. CDR3 nucleotide sequence: TGCGCCAGCAGCTTGACAGGGGGCGGCGATGGCTACACCTTC. Protein: CASSLTGGGDGYTF.

The chain combines TRBV6-2 or TRBV6-3 with TRBJ2-1; 10 nucleotides match TRBD2. Germline V gene sequence: CDR1 MNHEY, CDR2 SVGEGT. This CDR3 contains 16 residues. V lost 8 bases, J lost 6 bases, and 13 bases stayed unmatched. For the CDR3, the DNA is TGTGCCAGCGAACAGAGCGGGGGGGCCACCCTCAATGAGCAGTTCTTC. It yields the protein CASEQSGGATLNEQFF.

The chain recombines TRBV20-1 with TRBJ1-2; D is possibly TRBD1 (5 bases). V was shortened by 0 bases and J by 8 bases, with 16 bases between the two germline ends. Germline CDR1 reads DFQATT; CDR2 reads SNEGSKA (reference sequence). This CDR3 contains 14 residues. For the CDR3, the DNA is TGCAGTGCTAGAGATCCGGGGGAATATCGCGGCTACACCTTC. This codes for CSARDPGEYRGYTF.